This entry lists 10 T cell receptor beta chains sequenced from one sample in a study of blood T cell repertoires in COVID-19. Clones were sequenced by immunoSEQ multiplex PCR, and TCRdb holds only the in-frame ones, with some missing. The sample has some 150,000 clones, roughly 88% seen once. The specimen sequenced was peripheral blood. These receptors all come from a man aged 55 to 70 who had recovered from COVID-19.

This clone was observed a single time. The chain combines TRBV11-3 with TRBJ2-1, with D possibly TRBD2 on 6 matching bases. This CDR3 comprises 16 residues. Germline V gives CDR1 SGHNT, CDR2 YENEEA. V lost 2 bases, J lost 10 bases, and 21 bases lay in between. DNA of the CDR3: TGTGCCAGCAGCTTATTGGGGGGTTCTTCAACCCCCGAGCAGTTCTTC. Its protein product is CASSLLGGSSTPEQFF.

The chain uses TRBV12-5 and TRBJ1-2; D not resolved. This CDR3 is built from 14 residues. The germline CDR1 and CDR2 sequences are LGHNT and FRNRAP. V was clipped by 1 base and J by 4 bases, with 10 bases between them. The CDR3 loop reads CASGLAIMAYGYTF. In DNA form, the CDR3 reads TGTGCTAGTGGTTTGGCGATAATGGCCTATGGCTACACCTTC.

This chain connects TRBV24-1 to TRBJ2-1, with no clear D. Trimming cost V 6 bases and J 5 bases, with 4 bases left between them. Germline V gene data show CDR1 as KGHDR and CDR2 as SFDVKD. This CDR3 is built from 11 residues. CDR3 sequence: CATSSHNEQFF. The DNA for the CDR3 is TGTGCCACCAGTAGCCACAATGAGCAGTTCTTC.

V usage is TRBV19 and J usage is TRBJ1-2; D perhaps matches TRBD1 (5 bases). CDR3 length: 15 amino acids. The germline V gene encodes CDR1 LNHDA and CDR2 SQIVND (reference sequence). Trimming took off 4 bases at V and 4 bases at J, with 16 bases between the two ends. CDR3 region: CASSTPAQGSYGYTF. The CDR3 nucleotides are TGTGCCAGTAGTACTCCGGCCCAGGGATCCTATGGCTACACCTTC.

The gene calls are TRBV30 and TRBJ1-6; D may be TRBD1 (6 bases). Germline lookup yields CDR1 GTSNPN and CDR2 SVGIG (reference sequence). V was cut by 6 bases and J by 7 bases, with 19 bases left in between. The CDR3 contains 15 residues. The CDR3 region is CACERGAGGNSPLHF. CDR3 coding DNA: TGTGCCTGCGAGCGGGGGGCCGGGGGAAATTCACCCCTCCACTTT.

The chain is built from TRBV6-5 and TRBJ2-5; tentative D call: TRBD1 (7 bases). Trimming cost V 6 bases and J 2 bases, with 16 bases left between them. The CDR3 extends over 15 amino acids. Per germline, CDR1 MNHEY and CDR2 SVGAGI. DNA of the CDR3: TGTGCCAGCAGCCAGGGGGGTACGTGGCAAGAGACCCAGTACTTC. Residues: CASSQGGTWQETQYF.

The V call is TRBV11-3, the J call TRBJ1-3, with D uncertain. The germline V gene encodes CDR1 SGHNT and CDR2 YENEEA. V was cut by 3 bases and J by 4 bases, with 13 bases left in between. The CDR3 is 15 amino acids. The CDR3 is CASSFSGVPGNTIYF. CDR3 DNA sequence: TGTGCCAGCAGCTTTTCGGGAGTTCCCGGAAACACCATATATTTT.

The CDR3 DNA follows: TGCGCCAGCAGCCGGGACAGGGAATATGGCTACACCTTC. Translating gives CASSRDREYGYTF. The chain uses TRBV4-3 and TRBJ1-2, with 9 bases identical to TRBD1. Germline CDR1 is LGHNA and CDR2 is YSLEER. The V and J ends lost 4 bases and 5 bases, in that order; junction bases with no gene match: 2. The CDR3 sequence is 13 residues long.

The chain is built from TRBV4-1 and TRBJ1-2; D is unresolved. This CDR3 spans 17 amino acids. Trimming pared 4 bases from V and 0 bases from J, leaving 18 bases between. Germline V lookup: CDR1 MGHRA, CDR2 YSYEKL. The CDR3 region has the DNA TGCGCCAGCAGCCCCCCGTTCGGGTCAGACCCTAACTATGGCTACACCTTC. This gives the protein CASSPPFGSDPNYGYTF.

The chain carries TRBV18 and TRBJ1-2; TRBD1 is a possible D gene (6 bases). Trimming took 4 bases from V and 0 from J, leaving 12 bases between them. Germline lookup yields CDR1 KGHSH and CDR2 LQKENI. This CDR3 has 15 amino acids. The CDR3 DNA is TGTGCCAGCTCACACTCGGACAGAGCTAACTATGGCTACACCTTC. Amino acids: CASSHSDRANYGYTF.